This T cell receptor beta chain was obtained from a study of blood T cell repertoires in COVID-19. Study details: Samples of COVID-19 (acute and convalescent) were obtained from the United States, Italy and Spain. Sample material is recorded as cDNA or gDNA derived from T cells, B-cell-depleted T cells, or PBMCs.

Original methodology: Amplification of reference gene primers was used by the study to estimate nucleated cell counts. Sequencing used immunoSEQ multiplex PCR; TCRdb keeps in-frame clones, though not all of them. V and J calls plus clone size are reproduced from that table; the DNA served to infer D and trimming. The sample lists tens of thousands of clones, approximately 90% occurring once. CDR3 length: 14 residues. The germline gives CDR1 SGHRS, CDR2 YFSETQ. Trimming cost V 6 bases and J 4 bases; bases outside gene matches: 7. This clonotype was sampled from a woman in her 70s with active COVID-19. The sequenced sample consisted of peripheral blood. J is TRBJ2-7 and V is TRBV5-1; 10 bases are a match to TRBD1. This CDR3 reads CASKWGTGEYEQYF. The CDR3 DNA reads as TGCGCCAGCAAATGGGGGACAGGGGAGTACGAGCAGTACTTC.